Below, 17 T cell receptor beta chains from the same sample are listed, as sequenced in a study of pediatric ulcerative colitis. Produced via immunoSEQ multiplex PCR; TCRdb's table is partial and in-frame only. The repertoire holds approximately 6,300 clones, with under 90% as singletons. The sample taken for sequencing was blood. The origin of the receptors is a girl between 5 and 17 years old who was a control in a study of pediatric ulcerative colitis.

The chain joins TRBV29-1 to TRBJ2-4, with 8 bases lining up with TRBD1. V was pared by 7 bases and J by 9 bases, with 8 bases of the junction left unmatched. From germline, CDR1 is SQVTM and CDR2 ANQGSEA. The CDR3 spans 12 residues. CDR3: CSARDRRGIQYF. In nucleotides, the CDR3 is TGCAGCGCCAGGGACAGGCGCGGCATTCAGTACTTC. The full variable domain, with the rest looked up from reference TRBV29-1 and TRBJ2-4, is SAVISQKPSRDICQRGTSLTIQCQVDSQVTMMFWYRQQPGQSLTLIATANQGSEATYESGFVIDKFPISRPNLTFSTLTVSNMSPEDSSIYLCSARDRRGIQYFGAGTRLSVL.

The V gene is TRBV27, the J gene TRBJ2-1; D tentatively reads TRBD1 or TRBD2 (6 bases each). V was clipped by 3 bases and J by 0 bases, with 9 bases between them. Germline V gene lookup returns CDR1 MNHEY and CDR2 SMNVEV (reference sequence). This CDR3 contains 15 residues. The CDR3 DNA reads TGTGCCAGCAGTTTTGGAGGGGGCTCCTACAATGAGCAGTTCTTC. This sequence encodes CASSFGGGSYNEQFF.

The V call is TRBV28, the J call TRBJ2-1; 15 nucleotides line up with TRBD2. Trimming at V came to 6 bases and at J to 7 bases, leaving 4 bases not matched to a gene. The CDR3 sequence is 15 residues long. Germline loops: CDR1 MDHEN, CDR2 SYDVKM. The CDR3 sequence is CASRAGLAGGNEQFF. CDR3 DNA sequence: TGTGCCAGCAGGGCGGGACTAGCGGGAGGAAATGAGCAGTTCTTC.

V usage is TRBV28 and J usage is TRBJ1-5; a weak D match, TRBD1 (5 bases). The CDR3 consists of 15 residues. Germline CDR1 is MDHEN and CDR2 is SYDVKM. V gave up 7 bases and J gave up 11 bases, with 24 bases separating them. CDR3 nucleotides: TGTGCCAGCACCCCCCGGGGCAGGTCCCCATTAGCCCAGCATTTT. Amino acids: CASTPRGRSPLAQHF. Based on the CDR3 plus reference TRBV28 and TRBJ1-5, the full variable domain is DVKVTQSSRYLVKRTGEKVFLECVQDMDHENMFWYRQDPGLGLRLIYFSYDVKMKEKGDIPEGYSVSREKKERFSLILESASTNQTSMYLCASTPRGRSPLAQHFGDGTRLSIL.

The gene calls are TRBV5-8 and TRBJ1-5; D remains ambiguous. This CDR3 has 14 amino acids. Trimming cost V 0 bases and J 8 bases, with 12 bases left between them. From germline, CDR1 is SGHTS and CDR2 YDEGEE. CDR3 nucleotide sequence: TGTGCCAGCAGCTTGGGTCGGTGGTTTGAGCCCCAGCATTTT. Amino acid sequence: CASSLGRWFEPQHF.

The chain combines TRBV5-1 with TRBJ2-2, with a weak D call TRBD1 (6 bases). Looked up from germline, CDR1 is SGHRS and CDR2 is YFSETQ. The CDR3 totals 14 residues. V lost 4 bases and J 6 bases, leaving 13 bases between the germline ends. The CDR3 DNA sequence: TGCGCCAGCAGCGGACCTCAGGGGCCCGGGGAGCTGTTTTTT. Translated: CASSGPQGPGELFF. Supplemented by reference TRBV5-1 and TRBJ2-2, the full variable domain reads KAGVTQTPRYLIKTRGQQVTLSCSPISGHRSVSWYQQTPGQGLQFLFEYFSETQRNKGNFPGRFSGRQFSNSRSEMNVSTLELGDSALYLCASSGPQGPGELFFGEGSRLTVL.

This chain links TRBV18 with TRBJ2-5; D not certain. V lost 3 bases and J lost 2, with 7 bases in between. The CDR3 totals 13 residues. The germline gives CDR1 KGHSH, CDR2 LQKENI. For the CDR3, the DNA is TGTGCCAGCTCACCGAGTCTTCAAGAGACCCAGTACTTC. Amino acid sequence: CASSPSLQETQYF.

The rearrangement links TRBV6-1 to TRBJ1-1; 7 bases fit TRBD1. Germline values: CDR1 MNHNS, CDR2 SASEGT. The CDR3 is made up of 17 amino acids. After removal of 4 bases from V and 3 bases from J, the junction contained 14 bases not matched to a gene. CDR3 nucleotide sequence: TGTGCCAGCAGTGCCGGAGACAGGGTATCTCTGGACACTGAAGCTTTCTTT. Protein: CASSAGDRVSLDTEAFF.

The chain employs TRBV28 and TRBJ1-1; no reliable D call. There are 11 residues in the CDR3. Between the trimmed V and J ends, which lost 3 bases and 13 bases, there was a span of 12 bases. Germline V gives CDR1 MDHEN, CDR2 SYDVKM. CDR3 loop: CASSFRPLVFF. The CDR3 coding sequence is TGTGCCAGCAGTTTCAGGCCTTTGGTTTTCTTT.

V gene TRBV28 combines with J gene TRBJ1-1; 7 bases map to TRBD1. Per germline, CDR1 MDHEN and CDR2 SYDVKM. J lost 9 bases, V lost 5 bases, and 15 bases had no gene match. This CDR3 spans 15 amino acids. The CDR3 sequence is CASSPTGTAARKAFF. DNA for the CDR3: TGTGCCAGCAGTCCAACCGGGACAGCAGCCCGAAAAGCTTTCTTT.

The chain uses TRBV6-5 and TRBJ2-5; perhaps TRBD1 as D (6 bases). The CDR3 has 13 residues. The germline V gene has CDR1 MNHEY and CDR2 SVGAGI. V was trimmed by 6 bases and J by 4 bases, leaving 12 bases between them. CDR3 in amino acids: CASRATGVETQYF. CDR3 DNA: TGTGCCAGCAGGGCGACAGGAGTAGAGACCCAGTACTTC.

The chain joins TRBV5-1 to TRBJ2-5, with 8 nucleotides matching TRBD1. Losses at the gene ends were 4 bases for V and 5 bases for J; bases not matched to a gene: 10. The germline gives CDR1 SGHRS, CDR2 YFSETQ. This CDR3 comprises 15 residues. In DNA, the CDR3 is TGCGCCAGCAGCCAACGGGGACAGGCTGGGGAGACCCAGTACTTC. Amino acids: CASSQRGQAGETQYF.

Concerning this clone: One end of the junction fails to match germline, which may point to a read error. The V and J genes are TRBV28 and TRBJ2-5; D is unresolved. The CDR3 extends over 13 amino acids. Looked up from germline, CDR1 is MDHEN and CDR2 is SYDVKM. The CDR3 region is CAGSPLSRETQYF. CDR3 sequence (DNA): TGTGCCGGCAGCCCCTTATCCCGAGAGACCCAGTACTTC.

The rearrangement links TRBV2 to TRBJ2-3; 10 bases match TRBD2. Germline trimming cut 3 bases from V and 6 bases from J; bases unmatched to any gene: 6. Germline V gene sequence: CDR1 SNHLY, CDR2 FYNNEI. This CDR3 has 15 residues. CDR3 protein: CASSEIAGGSDTQYF. CDR3 nucleotides: TGTGCCAGCAGTGAGATAGCGGGAGGATCGGATACGCAGTATTTT.

The chain joins TRBV6-5 to TRBJ2-5, with D hard to call. Trimming took 7 bases from V and 5 from J, leaving 14 bases between them. This CDR3 spans 13 amino acids. The V gene's germline CDR1 is MNHEY and CDR2 SVGAGI. The CDR3 region has the DNA TGTGCCAGCACTACTACGATGGGGGAGACCCAGTACTTC. Translating it yields CASTTTMGETQYF.

The genes are TRBV9 and TRBJ2-7; a possible D gene is TRBD1 (5 bases). The CDR3 is 14 residues long. Germline V lookup: CDR1 SGDLS, CDR2 YYNGEE. V lost 3 bases, J lost 6 bases, and 16 bases lay in between. The CDR3 here is CASSETATNGEQYF. The DNA for the CDR3 is TGTGCCAGCAGCGAGACAGCAACGAACGGCGAGCAGTACTTC.

This clone was seen only a few times. The V call is TRBV5-4, the J call TRBJ2-7; TRBD2 might be the D (6 bases). Per the germline V gene, CDR1 is SGHNT and CDR2 is YYREEE (reference sequence). CDR3 size: 14 residues. V was cut by 7 bases and J by 1 base, with 15 bases left in between. The CDR3 sequence is CASSWRGESYEQYF. The CDR3 nucleotides are TGTGCCAGCTCCTGGCGGGGCGAATCCTACGAGCAGTACTTC.